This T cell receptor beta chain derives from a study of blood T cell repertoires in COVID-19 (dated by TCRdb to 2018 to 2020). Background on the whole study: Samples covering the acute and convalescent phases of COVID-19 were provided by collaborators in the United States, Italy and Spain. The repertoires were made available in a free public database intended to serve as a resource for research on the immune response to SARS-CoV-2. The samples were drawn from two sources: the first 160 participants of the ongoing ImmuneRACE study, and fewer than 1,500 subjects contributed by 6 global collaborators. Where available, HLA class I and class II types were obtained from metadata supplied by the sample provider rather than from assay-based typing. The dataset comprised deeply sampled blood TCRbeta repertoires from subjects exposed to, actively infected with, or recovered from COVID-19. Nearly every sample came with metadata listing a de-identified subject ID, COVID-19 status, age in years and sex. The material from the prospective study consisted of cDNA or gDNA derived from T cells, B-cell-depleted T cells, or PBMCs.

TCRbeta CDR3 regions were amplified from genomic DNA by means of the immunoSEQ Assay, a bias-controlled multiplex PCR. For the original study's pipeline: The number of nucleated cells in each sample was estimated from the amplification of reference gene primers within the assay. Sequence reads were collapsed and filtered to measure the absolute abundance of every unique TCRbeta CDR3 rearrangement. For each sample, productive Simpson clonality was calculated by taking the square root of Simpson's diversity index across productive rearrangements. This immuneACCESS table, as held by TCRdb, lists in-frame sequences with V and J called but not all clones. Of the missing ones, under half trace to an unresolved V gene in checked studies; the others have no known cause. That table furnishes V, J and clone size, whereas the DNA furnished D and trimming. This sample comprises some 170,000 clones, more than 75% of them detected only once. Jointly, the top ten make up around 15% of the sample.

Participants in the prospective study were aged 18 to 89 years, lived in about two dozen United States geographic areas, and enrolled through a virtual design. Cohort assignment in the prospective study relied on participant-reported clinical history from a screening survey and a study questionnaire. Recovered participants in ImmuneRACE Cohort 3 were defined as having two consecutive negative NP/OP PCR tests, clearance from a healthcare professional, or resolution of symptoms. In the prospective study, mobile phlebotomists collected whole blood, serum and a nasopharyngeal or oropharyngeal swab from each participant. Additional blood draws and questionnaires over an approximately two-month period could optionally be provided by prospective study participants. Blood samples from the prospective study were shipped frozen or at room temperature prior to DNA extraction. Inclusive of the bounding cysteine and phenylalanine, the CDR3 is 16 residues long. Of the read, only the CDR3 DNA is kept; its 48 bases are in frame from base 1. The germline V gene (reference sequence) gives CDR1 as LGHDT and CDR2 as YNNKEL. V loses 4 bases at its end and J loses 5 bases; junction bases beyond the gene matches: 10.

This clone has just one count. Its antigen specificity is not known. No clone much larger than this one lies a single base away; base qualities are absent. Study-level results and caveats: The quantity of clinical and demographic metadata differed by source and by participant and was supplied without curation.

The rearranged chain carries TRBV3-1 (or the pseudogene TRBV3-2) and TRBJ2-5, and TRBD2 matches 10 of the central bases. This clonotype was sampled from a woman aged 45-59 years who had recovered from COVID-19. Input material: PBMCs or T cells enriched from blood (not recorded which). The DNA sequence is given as TGTGCCAGCAGCCCAGCTCTAGCGGGAGTGCGCGAGACCCAGTACTTC. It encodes CASSPALAGVRETQYF.